The rows below give T cell receptor beta chains drawn from one sample of a study of early T cells in non-severe SARS-CoV-2 infection. TCRdb reprocessed the 5' RACE reads with MiXCR, giving one entry per CDR3 protein. This sample has 68,000 or so distinct CDR3 sequences, with 10% to 15% found just once. Sequenced sample: whole blood. All receptors come from an adult who was a healthcare worker with PCR-confirmed SARS-CoV-2 infection or an uninfected control (not recorded which). CDR3s include the opening cysteine and the closing phenylalanine or tryptophan. Each record gives: V gene, clone size, D gene, J gene, CDR3 protein, CDR3 DNA. D genes are given only for firm matches. Expanded clones get a size class; other rows say once, few or many, or leave the size out.

>TRBV10-2|few|-|TRBJ1-5
CASSGRRENQPQHF
TGCGCCAGCAGTGGTCGGAGGGAGAATCAGCCCCAGCATTTT
>TRBV12-3/TRBV12-4|-|TRBD1|TRBJ1-2
CASSPRGNYGYTF
TGTGCCAGCAGTCCCAGGGGGAACTATGGCTACACCTTC
>TRBV15|many|-|TRBJ1-5
CATSTERAGASNQPQHF
TGTGCCACCAGCACAGAGAGGGCAGGAGCTAGCAATCAGCCCCAGCATTTT
>TRBV28|many|TRBD1|TRBJ1-2
CASGQGAYGYTF
TGTGCCAGTGGACAGGGGGCCTATGGCTACACCTTC
>TRBV7-2|-|TRBD2|TRBJ2-3
CASSRLASTDTQYF
TGTGCCAGCAGCCGACTAGCGAGCACAGATACGCAGTATTTT
>TRBV6-6|-|-|TRBJ2-7
CASSYGGVRDEQYF
TGTGCCAGCAGTTACGGAGGGGTTCGTGACGAGCAGTACTTC
>TRBV6-2/TRBV6-3|many|-|TRBJ2-7
CASSYSRGAHEQYF
TGTGCCAGCAGTTACTCCAGGGGAGCCCACGAGCAGTACTTC
>TRBV6-2/TRBV6-3|-|-|TRBJ1-2
CASSRKLGQIYGYTF
TGTGCCAGCAGTCGAAAATTAGGACAGATCTATGGCTACACCTTC
>TRBV12-3/TRBV12-4|-|TRBD1|TRBJ2-2
CASRQTGGLTGELFF
TGTGCCAGCAGGCAAACAGGGGGTTTAACCGGGGAGCTGTTTTTT
>TRBV12-3/TRBV12-4|few|TRBD1|TRBJ1-5
CASSSGTGRNNQPQHF
TGTGCCAGCAGTTCCGGGACAGGGAGGAACAATCAGCCCCAGCATTTT
>TRBV18|-|-|TRBJ2-3
CASSPLVSERDTQYF
TGTGCCAGCTCACCACTGGTGTCAGAGAGAGATACGCAGTATTTT
>TRBV6-5|few|-|TRBJ2-3
CASVAGTSTDTQYF
TGTGCCAGCGTCGCGGGGACTAGCACAGATACGCAGTATTTT
>TRBV30|-|-|TRBJ1-3
CACGPSGSTGNTIYF
TGTGCCTGCGGCCCTTCAGGGTCCACTGGAAACACCATATATTTT
>TRBV2|few|-|TRBJ2-7
CASSEGPYEQYF
TGTGCCAGCAGTGAGGGTCCCTACGAGCAGTACTTC
>TRBV5-6|few|-|TRBJ1-2
CASSFMEGYGYTF
TGTGCCAGCAGCTTTATGGAAGGCTATGGCTACACCTTC
>TRBV24-1|many|-|TRBJ2-1
CARLRTTIGDVEQFF
TGTGCCCGGCTCCGGACAACAATAGGGGATGTTGAGCAGTTCTTC
>TRBV5-1|many|-|TRBJ1-2
CASSLEGSMSHGYTF
TGCGCCAGCAGCTTGGAGGGCAGTATGTCTCATGGCTACACCTTC
>TRBV21-1|-|-|TRBJ1-5
CASSKSRGEQPQHF
TGTGCCAGCAGCAAATCACGGGGCGAACAGCCCCAGCATTTT
>TRBV5-1|-|TRBD1|TRBJ1-1
CASSVTGQGALNTEAFF
TGCGCCAGCAGCGTCACGGGACAGGGGGCTTTGAACACTGAAGCTTTCTTT
>TRBV6-2/TRBV6-3|few|-|TRBJ2-2
CASTDTVRELFF
TGTGCCAGCACCGATACGGTCAGGGAGCTGTTTTTT
>TRBV20-1|many|-|TRBJ2-3
CSAIPGLKITDTQYF
TGCAGTGCCATCCCGGGACTTAAAATCACAGATACGCAGTATTTT
>TRBV29-1|-|-|TRBJ2-2
CSANDRPNTGELFF
TGCAGCGCCAATGACAGACCGAACACCGGGGAGCTGTTTTTT
>TRBV7-6|-|-|TRBJ1-1
CASSLVRGREAFF
TGTGCCAGCAGCTTAGTACGGGGGCGTGAAGCTTTCTTT
>TRBV6-5|many|-|TRBJ1-3
CASTRSQSSGNTIYF
TGTGCCAGCACCAGATCCCAGAGCTCTGGAAACACCATATATTTT
>TRBV6-2/TRBV6-3|many|-|TRBJ2-5
CASRPRRPQETQYF
TGTGCCAGCAGACCCCGAAGGCCACAAGAGACCCAGTACTTC
>TRBV11-2|many|TRBD1|TRBJ1-5
CASSPAQGGNQPQHF
TGTGCCAGCAGCCCCGCACAGGGGGGCAATCAGCCCCAGCATTTT
>TRBV5-1|-|-|TRBJ2-7
CASSPQAISYEQYF
TGCGCCAGCAGCCCACAAGCCATCTCCTACGAGCAGTACTTC
>TRBV2|-|-|TRBJ2-7
CASSEALSLVVLGVEDYEQYF
TGTGCCAGCAGTGAAGCGCTTTCCCTTGTTGTCCTGGGGGTGGAGGACTACGAGCAGTACTTC
>TRBV29-1|few|TRBD2|TRBJ2-1
CSVAPRGAYNEQFF
TGCAGCGTTGCCCCGCGGGGGGCATACAATGAGCAGTTCTTC
>TRBV10-1|many|-|TRBJ1-6
CASKSSENSPLHF
TGCGCCAGCAAGTCGTCGGAAAATTCACCCCTCCATTTT
>TRBV29-1|-|-|TRBJ1-2
CSVEGGDGYTF
TGCAGCGTTGAAGGGGGCGATGGCTACACCTTC
>TRBV2|many|-|TRBJ2-1
CASRPRDAFNEQFF
TGTGCCAGCAGACCCCGGGACGCCTTCAATGAGCAGTTCTTC
>TRBV6-5|few|-|TRBJ1-1
CASYRSIIDTEAFF
TGTGCCAGCTACCGGTCGATTATCGACACTGAAGCTTTCTTT
>TRBV12-3/TRBV12-4|-|-|TRBJ1-4
CASQPAGSREKLFF
TGTGCCAGCCAACCGGCAGGGAGTCGGGAAAAACTGTTTTTT
>TRBV2|many|-|TRBJ1-2
CASKVGSYGYTF
TGTGCCAGCAAAGTAGGGAGCTATGGCTACACCTTC
>TRBV12-3/TRBV12-4|-|-|TRBJ2-1
CASSFLGGSTNEQFF
TGTGCCAGCAGTTTTTTAGGTGGTTCGACCAACGAGCAGTTCTTC
>TRBV27|few|-|TRBJ2-3
CASSLVRTDTQYF
TGTGCCAGCAGTTTAGTTCGCACAGATACGCAGTATTTT
>TRBV12-3/TRBV12-4|-|TRBD1|TRBJ1-2
CASKRGAGGGFYGYTF
TGTGCCAGCAAACGTGGGGCAGGGGGCGGATTCTATGGCTACACCTTC
>TRBV5-4|few|TRBD2|TRBJ2-5
CASSLPPLAGQETQYF
TGTGCCAGCAGCTTGCCCCCGCTAGCGGGCCAAGAGACCCAGTACTTC
>TRBV6-1|many|-|TRBJ2-7
CASSLPRRMTAYEQYF
TGTGCCAGCAGTTTACCTAGACGGATGACCGCCTACGAGCAGTACTTC
>TRBV27|-|-|TRBJ1-6
CASTPGGAGGENSPLHF
TGTGCCAGCACACCGGGAGGGGCCGGCGGGGAGAATTCACCCCTCCACTTT
>TRBV27|many|TRBD1|TRBJ2-7
CASSLIPRTGGNDEQYF
TGTGCCAGCAGCCTTATCCCTAGGACAGGGGGCAACGACGAGCAGTACTTC
>TRBV6-6|many|-|TRBJ1-1
CASSFPEEAFF
TGTGCCAGCAGTTTCCCCGAAGAAGCTTTCTTT
>TRBV10-3|many|-|TRBJ2-7
CAISNGGPSYEQYF
TGTGCCATCAGTAACGGGGGTCCCTCCTACGAGCAGTACTTC
>TRBV7-9|many|TRBD2|TRBJ2-3
CASSLVLAGGTDTQYF
TGTGCCAGCAGCTTGGTCCTAGCGGGGGGCACAGATACGCAGTATTTT
>TRBV5-6|once|-|TRBJ2-1
CASSPAGAAIPGNEQFF
TGTGCCAGCAGCCCCGCGGGGGCAGCGATTCCGGGGAATGAGCAGTTCTTC
>TRBV6-5|-|TRBD1|TRBJ1-1
CASSYSPGGNTEAFF
TGTGCCAGCAGTTACTCTCCAGGGGGCAACACTGAAGCTTTCTTT
>TRBV20-1|few|-|TRBJ2-5
CSFQGRGLETQYF
TGCAGTTTCCAGGGGAGGGGTTTGGAGACCCAGTACTTC
>TRBV6-5|-|-|TRBJ2-1
CASSSLREQFF
TGTGCCAGCAGTTCCCTCCGGGAGCAGTTCTTC
>TRBV18|many|TRBD1|TRBJ2-7
CASSLAGQTGGAFYEQYF
TGTGCCAGCTCACTAGCAGGGCAGACAGGGGGCGCGTTCTACGAGCAGTACTTC
>TRBV6-4|many|TRBD2|TRBJ2-3
CASSGTSGADTQYF
TGTGCCAGCAGTGGGACTAGCGGGGCAGATACGCAGTATTTT
>TRBV5-1|many|TRBD2|TRBJ2-1
CASRYVAGLAGSYLHNEQFF
TGCGCCAGCAGATACGTAGCGGGGCTAGCGGGGTCTTACCTCCACAATGAGCAGTTCTTC